A selection of T cell receptor beta chains follows, all from one sample in a study of blood T cell repertoires in COVID-19. Some clones are missing from TCRdb's copy, which holds only in-frame ones; the method was immunoSEQ multiplex PCR. The sample has some 200,000 clones; about 83% are singletons. The specimen sequenced was peripheral blood. The receptors derive from a woman in her thirties with COVID-19, enrolled during active disease. The CDR3 runs from the conserved cysteine through the conserved F or W. Fields, in order: CDR3 protein, CDR3 DNA, V gene, J gene, D gene, clone size. The D gene is left open where the match is weak. The size field is filled for only some rows; it gives once, few, many or a size class.

CDR3 protein: CASTPDDSHQPQHF; CDR3 DNA: TGTGCCAGCACACCAGACGACAGCCATCAGCCCCAGCATTTT; V gene: TRBV9; J gene: TRBJ1-5; D gene: -; clone size: few
CDR3 protein: CASSLSGNTIYF; CDR3 DNA: TGTGCCAGCAGTCTTTCCGGAAACACCATATATTTT; V gene: TRBV12-3/TRBV12-4; J gene: TRBJ1-3; D gene: -; clone size: -
CDR3 protein: CASSMFLGQGTYEQYF; CDR3 DNA: TGTGCCAGTAGTATGTTTTTGGGACAGGGGACCTACGAGCAGTACTTC; V gene: TRBV19; J gene: TRBJ2-7; D gene: TRBD1; clone size: -
CDR3 protein: CASSARVYGYTF; CDR3 DNA: TGTGCCAGCAGCGCCCGGGTCTATGGCTACACCTTC; V gene: TRBV11-3; J gene: TRBJ1-2; D gene: -; clone size: once
CDR3 protein: CASSPGLVGVLDNEQFF; CDR3 DNA: TGTGCCAGCAGCCCCGGACTTGTCGGAGTTCTGGACAATGAGCAGTTCTTC; V gene: TRBV3-1/TRBV3-2; J gene: TRBJ2-1; D gene: -; clone size: once
CDR3 protein: CASSQQGQFNQPQHF; CDR3 DNA: TGTGCCAGCAGTCAACAGGGACAGTTCAATCAGCCCCAGCATTTT; V gene: TRBV27; J gene: TRBJ1-5; D gene: TRBD1; clone size: once
CDR3 protein: CASGRDSEQYF; CDR3 DNA: TGTGCCAGCGGAAGAGACAGTGAGCAGTACTTC; V gene: TRBV2; J gene: TRBJ2-7; D gene: -; clone size: -
CDR3 protein: CASSLAGPGGKLFF; CDR3 DNA: TGTGCCAGCAGCTTAGCGGGCCCGGGGGGAAAACTGTTTTTT; V gene: TRBV7-2; J gene: TRBJ1-4; D gene: -; clone size: -
CDR3 protein: CASSARAAYEQYF; CDR3 DNA: TGTGCCAGCAGCGCCAGGGCCGCCTACGAGCAGTACTTC; V gene: TRBV7-9; J gene: TRBJ2-7; D gene: -; clone size: -
CDR3 protein: CASRRTGSVRGNQPQHF; CDR3 DNA: TGTGCCAGCAGAAGGACAGGGAGCGTTCGGGGCAATCAGCCCCAGCATTTT; V gene: TRBV28; J gene: TRBJ1-5; D gene: TRBD1; clone size: -
CDR3 protein: CASSQDSHGNTIYF; CDR3 DNA: TGTGCCAGCAGCCAAGACAGCCACGGGAACACCATATATTTT; V gene: TRBV3-1/TRBV3-2; J gene: TRBJ1-3; D gene: -; clone size: -
CDR3 protein: CASSATSAANTGELFF; CDR3 DNA: TGTGCCAGCAGCGCCACTAGCGCCGCGAACACCGGGGAGCTGTTTTTT; V gene: TRBV9; J gene: TRBJ2-2; D gene: TRBD2; clone size: -
CDR3 protein: CASSLGQGSNYGYTF; CDR3 DNA: TGTGCCAGCAGCTTGGGACAGGGCTCTAACTATGGCTACACCTTC; V gene: TRBV5-4; J gene: TRBJ1-2; D gene: TRBD1; clone size: -
CDR3 protein: CASSLSPSYNSPLHF; CDR3 DNA: TGCGCCAGCAGCTTGAGCCCGAGTTATAATTCACCCCTCCACTTT; V gene: TRBV5-1; J gene: TRBJ1-6; D gene: -; clone size: -
CDR3 protein: CASSPQRGGRPETQYF; CDR3 DNA: TGTGCCAGCAGCCCCCAGCGGGGGGGTCGACCAGAGACCCAGTACTTC; V gene: TRBV7-2; J gene: TRBJ2-5; D gene: TRBD2; clone size: -
CDR3 protein: CASSSGGGNQPQHF; CDR3 DNA: TGTGCCAGCAGCTCCGGAGGAGGGAATCAGCCCCAGCATTTT; V gene: TRBV7-8; J gene: TRBJ1-5; D gene: -; clone size: few
CDR3 protein: CAWSVIGSAGNQPQHF; CDR3 DNA: TGTGCCTGGAGTGTAATCGGCTCAGCGGGCAATCAGCCCCAGCATTTT; V gene: TRBV30; J gene: TRBJ1-5; D gene: -; clone size: -
CDR3 protein: CAWSASRALNTEAFF; CDR3 DNA: TGTGCCTGGAGTGCCTCCAGGGCCCTGAACACTGAAGCTTTCTTT; V gene: TRBV30; J gene: TRBJ1-1; D gene: -; clone size: -
CDR3 protein: CASSPDNAEAFF; CDR3 DNA: TGTGCCAGCAGCCCTGACAACGCTGAAGCTTTCTTT; V gene: TRBV5-4; J gene: TRBJ1-1; D gene: -; clone size: -
CDR3 protein: CASSQDLSLEAFF; CDR3 DNA: TGCGCCAGCAGCCAAGACTTGTCCTTGGAAGCTTTCTTT; V gene: TRBV4-3; J gene: TRBJ1-1; D gene: -; clone size: once
CDR3 protein: CASSLALRQGWDNEKLFF; CDR3 DNA: TGTGCCAGCAGCTTAGCGCTCCGACAGGGCTGGGATAATGAAAAACTGTTTTTT; V gene: TRBV7-9; J gene: TRBJ1-4; D gene: TRBD1; clone size: -
CDR3 protein: CASSFPRGELFF; CDR3 DNA: TGTGCCAGCAGCTTCCCTCGCGGGGAGCTGTTTTTT; V gene: TRBV13; J gene: TRBJ2-2; D gene: -; clone size: -
CDR3 protein: CASSLPGVSYNEQFF; CDR3 DNA: TGTGCCAGCAGCTTGCCGGGGGTTTCCTACAATGAGCAGTTCTTC; V gene: TRBV5-6; J gene: TRBJ2-1; D gene: -; clone size: -
CDR3 protein: CASSNRGGEKLFF; CDR3 DNA: TGTGCCAGCAGCAACAGGGGAGGAGAAAAACTGTTTTTT; V gene: TRBV7-9; J gene: TRBJ1-4; D gene: TRBD1; clone size: -
CDR3 protein: CASSLVVGRGYNEQFF; CDR3 DNA: TGCGCCAGCAGCTTGGTCGTAGGGCGGGGATACAATGAGCAGTTCTTC; V gene: TRBV5-1; J gene: TRBJ2-1; D gene: -; clone size: -
CDR3 protein: CASSIIGGQDTQYF; CDR3 DNA: TGTGCCAGTAGTATAATCGGGGGGCAAGATACGCAGTATTTT; V gene: TRBV19; J gene: TRBJ2-3; D gene: -; clone size: -
CDR3 protein: CASSLVTSGRADTQYF; CDR3 DNA: TGCGCCAGCAGCTTGGTGACTAGCGGGAGGGCAGATACGCAGTATTTT; V gene: TRBV5-1; J gene: TRBJ2-3; D gene: TRBD2; clone size: -
CDR3 protein: CASSNSYEQYF; CDR3 DNA: TGTGCCAGTAGTAATAGCTACGAGCAGTACTTC; V gene: TRBV19; J gene: TRBJ2-7; D gene: -; clone size: -
CDR3 protein: CASQTGSQPQHF; CDR3 DNA: TGTGCCAGCCAGACAGGGAGTCAGCCCCAGCATTTT; V gene: TRBV6-5; J gene: TRBJ1-5; D gene: TRBD1; clone size: few
CDR3 protein: CASSAVPNTGELFF; CDR3 DNA: TGCGCCAGCAGTGCGGTTCCGAACACCGGGGAGCTGTTTTTT; V gene: TRBV5-1; J gene: TRBJ2-2; D gene: -; clone size: -
CDR3 protein: CASSSRTGQMNTEAFF; CDR3 DNA: TGTGCCAGCAGCTCTCGGACAGGGCAGATGAACACTGAAGCTTTCTTT; V gene: TRBV7-2; J gene: TRBJ1-1; D gene: TRBD1; clone size: few
CDR3 protein: CASSEGTGSETQYF; CDR3 DNA: TGTGCCAGCAGCGAGGGGACAGGGTCGGAGACCCAGTACTTC; V gene: TRBV9; J gene: TRBJ2-5; D gene: TRBD1; clone size: -
CDR3 protein: CASSFRGNQPQHF; CDR3 DNA: TGTGCCAGCAGCTTCCGAGGCAATCAGCCCCAGCATTTT; V gene: TRBV7-2; J gene: TRBJ1-5; D gene: -; clone size: -
CDR3 protein: CASSKAGTYEQYF; CDR3 DNA: TGTGCCAGTAGTAAGGCAGGGACCTACGAGCAGTACTTC; V gene: TRBV19; J gene: TRBJ2-7; D gene: -; clone size: -
CDR3 protein: CAISVGRGTYGYTF; CDR3 DNA: TGTGCCATCAGTGTAGGGAGGGGAACCTATGGCTACACCTTC; V gene: TRBV10-3; J gene: TRBJ1-2; D gene: -; clone size: -
CDR3 protein: CASSQALGGGGNSPLHF; CDR3 DNA: TGCGCCAGCAGCCAAGCCTTAGGGGGGGGCGGTAATTCACCCCTCCACTTT; V gene: TRBV4-3; J gene: TRBJ1-6; D gene: -; clone size: -
CDR3 protein: CASSHPETQYF; CDR3 DNA: TGCGCCAGCAGTCACCCGGAGACCCAGTACTTC; V gene: TRBV23-1; J gene: TRBJ2-5; D gene: -; clone size: -
CDR3 protein: CASTLIAGVVLDNEQFF; CDR3 DNA: TGTGCCAGCACCCTAATAGCGGGAGTGGTCTTGGACAATGAGCAGTTCTTC; V gene: TRBV7-9; J gene: TRBJ2-1; D gene: TRBD2; clone size: -
CDR3 protein: CATGQGGWSNEQYF; CDR3 DNA: TGTGCCACTGGACAGGGAGGCTGGTCGAACGAGCAGTACTTC; V gene: TRBV7-2; J gene: TRBJ2-7; D gene: TRBD1; clone size: -